These 32 T cell receptor beta chains were sequenced from one sample in a study of blood T cells in healthy people across ages. The authors ran a second PCR of 7 to 11 cycles using a sample-barcoded 5' primer and a J-beta primer mix. One entry per CDR3 protein results from TCRdb running MiXCR on the 5' RACE reads. The table lists approximately 810,000 distinct CDR3 sequences, less than 35% of them singletons. The material sequenced was blood. The receptors derive from a woman of 80 years or more in good health.

On this clonotype itself: This may be a read error: a much more frequent sequence differs by one nucleotide. The CDR3 DNA follows: TGTGCCAGCAGCTTGGGAAATTGGGCCTACGAGCAGTTCTTC. It is translated as CASSLGNWAYEQFF. The chain links TRBV7-9 to TRBJ2-1; D is unclear. Between the trimmed V and J ends, which lost 3 bases and 10 bases, there was a span of 16 bases. Germline CDR1 reads SEHNR; CDR2 reads FQNEAQ (reference sequence). CDR3 length: 14 amino acids.

There are many counts of this clonotype. V gene TRBV27 combines with J gene TRBJ2-3; 7 bases line up with TRBD2. V shed 6 bases, J shed 6 bases, and the junction held 12 bases outside the gene matches. Germline-derived CDR1 and CDR2 are MNHEY and SMNVEV (reference sequence). The CDR3 runs to 15 residues. The CDR3 loop is CASSARWEGADTQYF. The CDR3 region has the DNA TGTGCCAGCAGCGCCCGATGGGAGGGAGCGGATACGCAGTATTTT.

Many counts were recorded for this clonotype. The genes are TRBV5-1 and TRBJ2-3; TRBD1 aligns across 7 bases. The germline gives CDR1 SGHRS, CDR2 YFSETQ. Losses at the gene ends were 4 bases for V and 1 base for J; bases not matched to a gene: 15. This CDR3 is 18 amino acids long. The CDR3 loop reads CASSQGTGVGLGTDTQYF. The CDR3 region has the DNA TGCGCCAGCAGCCAGGGAACAGGGGTGGGTCTTGGCACAGATACGCAGTATTTT.

V and J are TRBV3-1 and TRBJ1-5; a weak D match, TRBD1 (6 bases). The CDR3 totals 16 residues. Trimming removed 0 bases at V and 5 bases at J, with 14 bases between. Germline assignment: CDR1 LGHDT and CDR2 YNNKEL (reference sequence). In nucleotides, the CDR3 is TGTGCCAGCAGCCAAGATTTGGGAGGGGGGTATCAGCCCCAGCATTTT. Amino acid sequence: CASSQDLGGGYQPQHF. Full variable domain (missing parts from reference TRBV3-1 and TRBJ1-5): DTAVSQTPKYLVTQMGNDKSIKCEQNLGHDTMYWYKQDSKKFLKIMFSYNNKELIINETVPNRFSPKSPDKAHLNLHINSLELGDSAVYFCASSQDLGGGYQPQHFGDGTRLSIL.

This clonotype was observed a few times. The CDR3 sequence is CASSLALGGNTIYF. Here the CDR3 DNA reads TGTGCCAGCAGCTTAGCTTTAGGGGGAAACACCATATATTTT. The V and J genes are TRBV7-9 and TRBJ1-3, with D unclear. The V gene's germline CDR1 is SEHNR and CDR2 FQNEAQ (reference sequence). This CDR3 has 14 residues. The V end was cut by 0 bases, the J end by 4 bases, with 7 bases between.

The sample holds many counts of this clonotype. The V call is TRBV5-1, the J call TRBJ2-3, with unresolved D. The CDR3 has 14 residues. Between the trimmed V and J ends, which lost 0 bases and 0 bases, there was a span of 5 bases. From germline, CDR1 is SGHRS and CDR2 YFSETQ. The CDR3 protein is CASSLVTSTDTQYF. For the CDR3, the DNA is TGCGCCAGCAGCTTGGTAACTAGCACAGATACGCAGTATTTT.

Of note for this clonotype: A much larger clone lies one base from this, so it may be a read error. The chain joins TRBV29-1 to TRBJ1-2; D is undetermined. The CDR3 has 11 amino acids. Germline values: CDR1 SQVTM, CDR2 ANQGSEA. V gave up 3 bases and J gave up 3 bases, with 5 bases separating them. CDR3 DNA: TGCAGCGTTGAGCGGTACTATGGCTACACCTTC. Encoded protein: CSVERYYGYTF.

This clonotype was detected only a few times. The chain links TRBV5-1 to TRBJ1-1, with D possibly being TRBD1 (6 bases). Between the trimmed V and J ends, which lost 4 bases and 12 bases, there was a span of 19 bases. Germline CDR1 and CDR2: SGHRS and YFSETQ. The length of the CDR3 is 13 residues. The CDR3 nucleotides are TGCGCCAGCAGCCCGACCGGGGAGGGGGTGACTTTCTTT. As protein: CASSPTGEGVTFF.

The chain links TRBV10-3 to TRBJ2-3; TRBD1 might be the D (6 bases). V was trimmed by 7 bases and J by 2 bases, leaving 7 bases between them. The CDR3 is made up of 12 amino acids. In germline, CDR1 is ENHRY, CDR2 SYGVKD. Here the CDR3 DNA reads TGTGCCATCACAGGGGCCACAGATACGCAGTATTTT. Its protein product is CAITGATDTQYF.

This clonotype has just a few counts. The V gene is TRBV7-2, the J gene TRBJ2-7; no clear D gene. CDR1 is SGHTA and CDR2 is FQGNSA in the germline V gene. The ends were cut back, 2 bases at V and 0 bases at J, with 11 bases in the middle. The CDR3 spans 15 residues. The CDR3 loop reads CASSLRPTFSYEQYF. The DNA of the CDR3 is TGTGCCAGCAGCTTAAGGCCTACCTTCTCCTACGAGCAGTACTTC. The complete variable domain, with remaining parts taken from reference TRBV7-2 and TRBJ2-7, reads GAGVSQSPSNKVTEKGKDVELRCDPISGHTALYWYRQSLGQGLEFLIYFQGNSAPDKSGLPSDRFSAERTGGSVSTLTIQRTQQEDSAVYLCASSLRPTFSYEQYFGPGTRLTVT.

This clonotype was counted at least ten times. CDR3 bases: TGTGCCAGCAGGCCCGAGGGGGGAAGAAGCAATCAGCCCCAGCATTTT. It encodes CASRPEGGRSNQPQHF. J is TRBJ1-5 and V is TRBV12-3 or TRBV12-4; possible D gene TRBD1, 6 bases. The CDR3 extends over 16 amino acids. V lost 6 bases and J lost 1, with 16 bases in between.

The chain combines TRBV20-1 with TRBJ2-3, with TRBD2 matching 7 bases. The CDR3 has 14 amino acids. Germline V CDR1 and CDR2: DFQATT, SNEGSKA (reference sequence). V lost 0 bases and J lost 4; bases outside the gene matches: 4. The CDR3 region has the DNA TGCAGTGCTAGAGATGGGGGGGGGGCAGATACGCAGTATTTT. Translating gives CSARDGGGADTQYF.

This clonotype was counted only a few times. A read error is possible here, since a much larger clone lies one base away. The CDR3 nucleotides read TGTGCCACCTTTCGGGAACGGGACAATGAGCAGTTCTTC. Amino acid sequence: CATFRERDNEQFF. The chain is built from TRBV2 and TRBJ2-1; tentative D call: TRBD2 (5 bases). CDR3 length: 13 amino acids. Germline V CDR1 and CDR2: SNHLY, FYNNEI. V was clipped by 10 bases and J by 5 bases, with 15 bases between them.

V usage is TRBV7-9 and J usage is TRBJ2-1; D might be TRBD2 (6 bases). The V end lost 6 bases, the J end lost 2 bases, and 14 bases lay between the germline ends. Germline CDR1 SEHNR, CDR2 FQNEAQ (reference sequence). CDR3 length equals 15 residues. The CDR3 DNA reads TGTGCCAGCAGACCTGCGGGGAACACCTACAATGAGCAGTTCTTC. Translating gives CASRPAGNTYNEQFF. Based on the CDR3 plus reference TRBV7-9 and TRBJ2-1, the full variable domain is DTGVSQNPRHKITKRGQNVTFRCDPISEHNRLYWYRQTLGQGPEFLTYFQNEAQLEKSRLLSDRFSAERPKGSFSTLEIQRTEQGDSAMYLCASRPAGNTYNEQFFGPGTRLTVL.

There are many counts of this clonotype. V usage is TRBV20-1 and J usage is TRBJ2-3, with D maybe TRBD2 (5 bases). This CDR3 has 14 amino acids. CDR1 is DFQATT and CDR2 is SNEGSKA in the germline V gene (reference sequence). Between the trimmed V and J ends, which lost 1 base and 7 bases, there was a span of 15 bases. CDR3 protein: CSARGTPRSHTQYF. For the CDR3, the DNA is TGCAGTGCTAGAGGGACTCCCCGAAGCCATACGCAGTATTTT.

This clonotype was detected only a few times. V and J are TRBV3-1 and TRBJ2-5; 10 nucleotides agree with TRBD2. This CDR3 spans 16 amino acids. The V gene's germline CDR1 is LGHDT and CDR2 YNNKEL (reference sequence). Trimming took 0 bases from V and 9 from J; bases not matched to a gene: 10. The CDR3 nucleotides read TGTGCCAGCAGCCAAGAAGGGGGTAGCGGGGGGAAGGCCCAGTACTTC. Its translation is CASSQEGGSGGKAQYF.

This clonotype was counted many times. The chain combines TRBV29-1 with TRBJ2-5; D not resolved. The V end lost 6 bases, the J end lost 5 bases, and 16 bases lay between the germline ends. Looked up from germline, CDR1 is SQVTM and CDR2 is ANQGSEA. This CDR3 spans 13 amino acids. The CDR3 here is CSVRDSLGETQYF. The CDR3 bases are TGCAGCGTGAGAGACTCATTGGGGGAGACCCAGTACTTC.

CDR3 nucleotide sequence: TGTGCCAGCAGCTCTAGGGGGAGGGTTGAAGCTTTCTTT. It codes for CASSSRGRVEAFF. The chain recombines TRBV7-2 with TRBJ1-1; D might be TRBD1 (6 bases). With 4 bases removed from V and 7 bases from J, the gap between germline ends came to 13 bases. Germline V gene sequence: CDR1 SGHTA, CDR2 FQGNSA. This CDR3 spans 13 amino acids.

V and J are TRBV30 and TRBJ1-4; tentatively, D is TRBD1 (6 bases). CDR3 length: 16 residues. The ends were cut back, 0 bases at V and 6 bases at J, with 17 bases in the middle. CDR1 is GTSNPN, CDR2 SVGIG, per germline (reference sequence). The CDR3 region has the DNA TGTGCCTGGAGTGTGACGCGGGGGGCAACGCATGAAAAACTGTTTTTT. Its translation: CAWSVTRGATHEKLFF. The variable domain in full, with the rest retrieved from reference TRBV30 and TRBJ1-4, is SQTIHQWPATLVQPVGSPLSLECTVEGTSNPNLYWYRQAAGRGLQLLFYSVGIGQISSEVPQNLSASRPQDRQFILSSKKLLLSDSGFYLCAWSVTRGATHEKLFFGSGTQLSVL.

V gene TRBV4-1 combines with J gene TRBJ2-2; D uncertain. This CDR3 comprises 15 residues. The V gene lost 1 base and the J gene lost 1 base, with 7 bases spanning the gap. From germline, CDR1 is MGHRA and CDR2 YSYEKL. This chain's CDR3 is CASSQGAGNTGELFF. The CDR3 coding sequence is TGCGCCAGCAGCCAAGGGGCAGGGAACACCGGGGAGCTGTTTTTT.

About this clonotype itself: A much larger clone differs by one base, so this may be a read error. The chain uses TRBV15 and TRBJ2-3; D may be TRBD2 (5 bases). The germline V gene encodes CDR1 LNHNV and CDR2 YYDKDF (reference sequence). V shed 9 bases and J shed 7 bases, with 17 bases lying between them. This CDR3 is 13 amino acids long. The CDR3 nucleotides are TGTGCCACGGCAAGGGAGAGCCCAAATACGCAGTATTTT. It specifies CATARESPNTQYF. The full variable domain, completed using reference TRBV15 and TRBJ2-3, is DAMVIQNPRYQVTQFGKPVTLSCSQTLNHNVMYWYQQKSSQAPKLLFHYYDKDFNNEADTPDNFQSRRPNTSFCFLDIRSPGLGDTAMYLCATARESPNTQYFGPGTRLTVL.

This clonotype has a handful of counts. A much bigger clone sits one base away, suggesting this may be a read error. The chain combines TRBV20-1 with TRBJ2-7, with 10 bases that match TRBD2. The CDR3 extends over 14 amino acids. Germline trimming cut 6 bases from V and 7 bases from J; bases unmatched to any gene: 12. Germline V gene data show CDR1 as DFQATT and CDR2 as SNEGSKA (reference sequence). The CDR3 reads CSARTSGKLNEQYF. CDR3 in DNA: TGCAGTGCCCGGACTAGCGGAAAACTCAATGAGCAGTACTTC.

The genes are TRBV7-8 and TRBJ1-2; TRBD1 matches 11 bases. CDR1 SGHVS and CDR2 FQNEAQ come from the germline V gene. V lost 5 bases to trimming and J lost 5 bases; unmatched junction nucleotides: 10. The CDR3 length is 16 residues. The CDR3 nucleotides read TGTGCCAGCAGCAGCTCCGGACAGGGGGCGCAATATGGCTACACCTTC. It yields the protein CASSSSGQGAQYGYTF.

This clonotype was counted between two and nine times. The rearrangement links TRBV5-1 to TRBJ1-4; 7 bases match TRBD1. From germline, CDR1 is SGHRS and CDR2 YFSETQ. The CDR3 is made up of 15 amino acids. The J segment lost 6 bases and the V segment lost 0 bases, leaving 5 bases of the junction unmatched. CDR3 residues: CASSLATGRDEKLFF. The CDR3 nucleotides read TGCGCCAGCAGCTTGGCGACAGGGAGGGATGAAAAACTGTTTTTT.

In this sample, this clonotype turned up a few times. The chain is built from TRBV7-9 and TRBJ1-1; D is ambiguous. The CDR3 spans 15 residues. V was clipped by 1 base and J by 0 bases, with 9 bases between them. Germline loops: CDR1 SEHNR, CDR2 FQNEAQ (reference sequence). CDR3 amino acids: CASSLGSVMNTEAFF. The CDR3 DNA reads TGTGCCAGCAGCTTAGGATCGGTCATGAACACTGAAGCTTTCTTT. Full variable domain (missing parts from reference TRBV7-9 and TRBJ1-1): DTGVSQNPRHKITKRGQNVTFRCDPISEHNRLYWYRQTLGQGPEFLTYFQNEAQLEKSRLLSDRFSAERPKGSFSTLEIQRTEQGDSAMYLCASSLGSVMNTEAFFGQGTRLTVV.

Regarding this clonotype: A much larger clone differs by one base, so this may be a read error. The chain carries TRBV6-1 and TRBJ2-7; 7 bases map to TRBD1. The CDR3 runs 13 residues. In germline, CDR1 is MNHNS, CDR2 SASEGT. The CDR3 nucleotides read TGTGCTCACTGGGACAGCCCTTCCTACGAGCAGTACTTC. Protein: CAHWDSPSYEQYF.

This clonotype has at least ten counts. The chain joins TRBV28 to TRBJ2-5; D gene uncertain. This CDR3 region has 14 residues. The V end lost 3 bases, the J end lost 4 bases, and 12 bases lay between the germline ends. The germline V gene encodes CDR1 MDHEN and CDR2 SYDVKM. CDR3 DNA: TGTGCCAGCAGTTTTGGACCTCGGCTAGAGACCCAGTACTTC. Its protein product is CASSFGPRLETQYF.

This clonotype occurred many times. This chain uses TRBV6-1 with TRBJ2-5; 13 bases are shared with TRBD2. Trimming cost V 5 bases and J 4 bases; bases outside gene matches: 4. This CDR3 has 15 residues. Germline lookup yields CDR1 MNHNS and CDR2 SASEGT. CDR3 residues: CASSTGTSGVETQYF. CDR3 DNA: TGTGCCAGCAGTACTGGGACTAGCGGGGTAGAGACCCAGTACTTC.

This clonotype was detected only a few times. The junction differs from germline at one of its ends, possibly a read error. J is TRBJ2-7 and V is TRBV7-7, with D tentatively TRBD1 (5 bases). The DNA end is a closer match to TRBJ2-5, so the J assignment may be wrong. The V gene's germline CDR1 is SSHAT and CDR2 FNYEAQ (reference sequence). This CDR3 region has 15 residues. CDR3 nucleotide sequence: TGTGCTAGCAGCTTAGGGGCAGCCTTAGGGGAGACCCAGTACTTC. This sequence encodes CASSLGAALGETQYF.

This clonotype was counted ten times or more. J is TRBJ1-2 and V is TRBV7-9; no clear D gene. The germline gives CDR1 SEHNR, CDR2 FQNEAQ (reference sequence). The germline V and J ends were trimmed by 6 bases and 5 bases, with 7 bases remaining between them. CDR3 length: 11 residues. Here the CDR3 reads CASSETYGYTF. The CDR3 DNA is TGTGCCAGCAGTGAGACTTATGGCTACACCTTC.

This clonotype has ten or more counts. The V call is TRBV27, the J call TRBJ2-1, with 12 bases identical to TRBD2. This CDR3 spans 15 amino acids. Per germline, CDR1 MNHEY and CDR2 SMNVEV (reference sequence). The V and J ends lost 2 bases and 9 bases, in that order; junction bases with no gene match: 5. CDR3 DNA sequence: TGTGCCAGCAGTTTACGACTAGCGGGGGCCAGTGAGCAGTTCTTC. Protein sequence: CASSLRLAGASEQFF.

This chain connects TRBV18 to TRBJ2-1, with D perhaps matching TRBD1 (6 bases). Germline V gene data show CDR1 as KGHSH and CDR2 as LQKENI. Trimming removed 3 bases from V and 10 bases from J, with 10 bases in between. The CDR3 extends over 12 amino acids. CDR3 residues: CASSPTDREQFF. For the CDR3, the DNA is TGTGCCAGCTCACCGACGGACAGAGAGCAGTTCTTC.